This T cell receptor (beta chain) was captured by sequencing in a study of blood T cell repertoires in COVID-19. Study-level background: COVID-19 samples collected from the United States, Italy and Spain covered acute and convalescent phases. From T cells, B-cell-depleted T cells, or PBMCs came the material, which was cDNA or gDNA.

As handled by the study authors: Counts of nucleated cells, estimated from reference gene primer amplification, were obtained. TCRdb's copy holds only in-frame clones and misses some; the assay was immunoSEQ multiplex PCR. D and trimming were read from the DNA, whereas the V and J calls and clone size are those reported in that table. Here the sample spans under 350,000 clones, 70% to 90% being singletons. The germline V gene has CDR1 SNHLY and CDR2 FYNNEI. The CDR3 is 18 amino acids. J was trimmed by 4 bases and V by 0 bases; bases with no gene match: 7. The V gene is TRBV2, the J gene TRBJ2-1, with 12 nucleotides matching TRBD2. The specimen was peripheral blood. This receptor was taken from a man in his fifties or sixties who had recovered from COVID-19. The CDR3 sequence: CASSEAPPTSGRYNEQFF. In DNA form, the CDR3 reads TGTGCCAGCAGTGAAGCTCCTCCTACTAGCGGGAGGTACAATGAGCAGTTCTTC.